Below are 2 T cell receptor beta chains sequenced from a single sample in a study of cytomegalovirus exposure and HLA in healthy donors. The primer mix had 60 Vbeta and 13 Jbeta primers. Assay used: immunoSEQ multiplex PCR; TCRdb lists only in-frame clones, some missing. This sample has over 80,000 clones, with approximately 60% found just once. Sequenced: PBMCs. All receptors derive from a boy younger than 18 in good health and CMV-seropositive.

This chain connects TRBV18 to TRBJ1-1; 9 bases are shared with TRBD1. Trimming cost V 3 bases and J 0 bases; bases outside gene matches: 2. Germline-derived CDR1 and CDR2 are KGHSH and LQKENI. This CDR3 spans 15 amino acids. CDR3 coding DNA: TGTGCCAGCTCACCCCGGACAGGGGTGAACACTGAAGCTTTCTTT. This encodes CASSPRTGVNTEAFF. Variable domain in full (rest from reference TRBV18 and TRBJ1-1): NAGVMQNPRHLVRRRGQEARLRCSPMKGHSHVYWYRQLPEEGLKFMVYLQKENIIDESGMPKERFSAEFPKEGPSILRIQQVVRGDSAAYFCASSPRTGVNTEAFFGQGTRLTVV.

The chain joins TRBV6-5 to TRBJ1-2; 7 nucleotides match TRBD1. The CDR3 sequence is 14 residues long. Germline V gives CDR1 MNHEY, CDR2 SVGAGI. Trimming at V came to 0 bases and at J to 2 bases, leaving 0 bases not matched to a gene. The CDR3 protein is CASSYSGGNYGYTF. DNA for the CDR3: TGTGCCAGCAGTTACTCAGGGGGCAACTATGGCTACACCTTC.